The TCR beta chain under discussion was sequenced for a study of T cell responses to AZD1222 COVID-19 vaccine. Study observations and caveats: Females made up more of the donors, who were largely white British, and clonal diversity may have come out too low. After the peak T cell response, and only then, were repertoires sampled. Increases in Spike-specific TCR breadth and depth were seen after two AZD1222 doses.

Produced via immunoSEQ multiplex PCR; TCRdb's table is partial and in-frame only. The table shows 86,000 or so clones, with 85% to 90% occurring only once. Second-dose groups at about 4 or about 12 weeks were pooled. In regard to this clone: Its target is not known.

The length of the CDR3 is 15 residues. V lost 1 base and J lost 3; bases outside the gene matches: 2. Germline loops: CDR1 LNHNV, CDR2 YYDKDF (reference sequence). The genes are TRBV15 and TRBJ2-7, with TRBD1 matching over 11 bases. Sequenced here: peripheral blood, sampled 28 days after the second AZD1222 dose. The clonotype was recovered from an adult who received the AZD1222 COVID-19 vaccine. The CDR3 sequence: CATSRGGTGGYEQYF. In DNA form, the CDR3 reads TGTGCCACCAGCAGAGGAGGGACAGGGGGCTACGAGCAGTACTTC.